The entry below gives a single TCR beta chain sequence along with its context. This entry belongs to a study of CD8+CD57+ T cells in acquired aplastic anemia. Genomic DNA templated the TCR beta VDJ and CDR3 profiling. TCRdb recomputed calls from the reads with MiXCR, one row per CDR3 protein. The top ten clones hold 25% to 35% of a sample with some 210,000 distinct CDR3 sequences, 60% to 65% of them seen once. CDR1 and CDR2 from the germline V gene are LNHDA and SQIVND (reference sequence). The length of the CDR3 is 13 residues. Trimming stripped 10 bases from V and 3 bases from J, with 13 bases between.

This chain joins TRBV19 and TRBJ1-5; maybe TRBD1 (5 bases). The sample comprised sorted CD4+, CD8+, or CD8+CD57+ T cells (not recorded which) from PBMCs. The TCR sequence derives from a human donor in good health. CDR3: CANAGRFNQPQHF. DNA of the CDR3: TGTGCCAATGCGGGACGGTTCAATCAGCCCCAGCATTTT.